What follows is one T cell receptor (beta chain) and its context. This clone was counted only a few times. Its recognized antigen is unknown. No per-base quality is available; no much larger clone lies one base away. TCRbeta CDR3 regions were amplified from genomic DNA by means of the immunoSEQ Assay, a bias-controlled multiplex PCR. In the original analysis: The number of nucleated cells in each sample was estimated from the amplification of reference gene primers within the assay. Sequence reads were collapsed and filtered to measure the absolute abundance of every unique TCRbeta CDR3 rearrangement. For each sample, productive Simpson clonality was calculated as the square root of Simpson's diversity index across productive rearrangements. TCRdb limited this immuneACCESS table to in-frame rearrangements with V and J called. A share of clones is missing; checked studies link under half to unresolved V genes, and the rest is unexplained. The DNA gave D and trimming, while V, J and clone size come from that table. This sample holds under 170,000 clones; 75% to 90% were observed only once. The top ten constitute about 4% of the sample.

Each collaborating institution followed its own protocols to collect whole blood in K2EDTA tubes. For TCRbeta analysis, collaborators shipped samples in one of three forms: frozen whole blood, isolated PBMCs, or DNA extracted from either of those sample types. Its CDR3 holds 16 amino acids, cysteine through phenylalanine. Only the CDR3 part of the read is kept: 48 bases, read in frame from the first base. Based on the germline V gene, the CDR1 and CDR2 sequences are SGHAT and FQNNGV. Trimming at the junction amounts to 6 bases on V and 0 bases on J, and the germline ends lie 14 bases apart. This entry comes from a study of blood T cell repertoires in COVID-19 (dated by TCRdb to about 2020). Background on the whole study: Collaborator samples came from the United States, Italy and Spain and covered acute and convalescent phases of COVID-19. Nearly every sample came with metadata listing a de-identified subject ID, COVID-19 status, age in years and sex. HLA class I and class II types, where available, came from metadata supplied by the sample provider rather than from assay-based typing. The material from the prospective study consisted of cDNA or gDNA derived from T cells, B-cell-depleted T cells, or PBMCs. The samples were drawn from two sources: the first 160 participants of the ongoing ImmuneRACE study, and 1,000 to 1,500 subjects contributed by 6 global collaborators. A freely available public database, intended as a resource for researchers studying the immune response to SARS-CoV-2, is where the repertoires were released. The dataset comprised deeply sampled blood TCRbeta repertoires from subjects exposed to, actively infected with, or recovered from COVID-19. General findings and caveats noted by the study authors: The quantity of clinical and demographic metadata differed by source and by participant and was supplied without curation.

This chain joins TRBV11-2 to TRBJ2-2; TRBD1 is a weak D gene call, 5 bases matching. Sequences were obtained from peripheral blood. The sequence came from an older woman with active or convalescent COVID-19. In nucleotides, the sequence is TGTGCCAGCAGACTGTTAAGGGGCGCGAACACCGGGGAGCTGTTTTTT. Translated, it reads CASRLLRGANTGELFF.